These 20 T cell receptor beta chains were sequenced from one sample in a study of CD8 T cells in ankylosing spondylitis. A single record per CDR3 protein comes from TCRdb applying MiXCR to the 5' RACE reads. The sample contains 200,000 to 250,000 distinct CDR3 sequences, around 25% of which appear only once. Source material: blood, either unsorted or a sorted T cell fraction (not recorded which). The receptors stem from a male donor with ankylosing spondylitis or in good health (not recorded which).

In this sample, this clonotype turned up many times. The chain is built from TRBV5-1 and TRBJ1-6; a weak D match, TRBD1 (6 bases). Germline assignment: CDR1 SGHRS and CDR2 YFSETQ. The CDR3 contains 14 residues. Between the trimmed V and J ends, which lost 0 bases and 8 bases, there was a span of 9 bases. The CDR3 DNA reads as TGCGCCAGCAGCTTGGCCCCAGGGGATTCACCCCTCCACTTT. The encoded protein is CASSLAPGDSPLHF.

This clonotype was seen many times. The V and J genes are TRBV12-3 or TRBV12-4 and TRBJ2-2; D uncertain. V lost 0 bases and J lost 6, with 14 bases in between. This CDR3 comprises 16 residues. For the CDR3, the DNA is TGTGCCAGCAGTTTAGCTGGGTTAGCAACGGCCGGGGAGCTGTTTTTT. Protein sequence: CASSLAGLATAGELFF.

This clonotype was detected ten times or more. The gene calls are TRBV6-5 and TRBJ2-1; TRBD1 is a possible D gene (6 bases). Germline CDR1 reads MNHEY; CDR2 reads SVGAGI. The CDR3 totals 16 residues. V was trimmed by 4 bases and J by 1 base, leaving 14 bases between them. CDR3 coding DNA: TGTGCCAGCAGTTCAGGACAGATCTTATCCTACAATGAGCAGTTCTTC. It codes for CASSSGQILSYNEQFF.

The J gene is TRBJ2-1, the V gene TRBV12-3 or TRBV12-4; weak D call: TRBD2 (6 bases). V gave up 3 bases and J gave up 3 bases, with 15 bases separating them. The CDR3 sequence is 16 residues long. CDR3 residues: CASSLRNPGVYNEQFF. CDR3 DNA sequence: TGTGCCAGCAGTTTGCGGAACCCGGGGGTCTACAATGAGCAGTTCTTC.

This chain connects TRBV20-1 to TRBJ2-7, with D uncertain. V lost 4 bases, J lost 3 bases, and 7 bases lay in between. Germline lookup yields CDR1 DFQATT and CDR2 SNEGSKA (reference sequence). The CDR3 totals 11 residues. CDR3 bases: TGCAGTGCTATAAAAAACTACGAGCAGTACTTC. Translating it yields CSAIKNYEQYF.

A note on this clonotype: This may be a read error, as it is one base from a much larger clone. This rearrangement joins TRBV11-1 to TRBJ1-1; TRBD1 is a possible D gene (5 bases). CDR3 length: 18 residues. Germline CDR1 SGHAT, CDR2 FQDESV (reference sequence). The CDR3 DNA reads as TGTGCCAGCAGCTTAGTTGTCTTGAGTGCAGGGCAGAACACTGAAGATTTCTTT. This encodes CASSLVVLSAGQNTEDFF.

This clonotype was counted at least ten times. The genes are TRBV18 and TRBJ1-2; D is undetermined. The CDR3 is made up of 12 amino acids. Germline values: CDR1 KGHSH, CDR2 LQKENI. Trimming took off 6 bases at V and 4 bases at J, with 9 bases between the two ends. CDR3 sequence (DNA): TGTGCCAGCTCTCCCAGTTTCTATGGCTACACCTTC. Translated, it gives CASSPSFYGYTF.

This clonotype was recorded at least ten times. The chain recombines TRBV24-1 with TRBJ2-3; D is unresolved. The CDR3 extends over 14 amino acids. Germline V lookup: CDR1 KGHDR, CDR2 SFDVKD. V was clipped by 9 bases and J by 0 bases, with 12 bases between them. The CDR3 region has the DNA TGTGCCACCGCCCCGAGCGATAGCACAGATACGCAGTATTTT. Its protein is CATAPSDSTDTQYF.

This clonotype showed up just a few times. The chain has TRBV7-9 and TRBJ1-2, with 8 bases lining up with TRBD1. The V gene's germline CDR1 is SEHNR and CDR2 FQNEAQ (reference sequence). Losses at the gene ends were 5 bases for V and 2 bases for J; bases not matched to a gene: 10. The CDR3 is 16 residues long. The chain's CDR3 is CASSTDRVLWNYGYTF. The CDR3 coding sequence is TGTGCCAGCAGCACGGACAGGGTGTTGTGGAACTATGGCTACACCTTC. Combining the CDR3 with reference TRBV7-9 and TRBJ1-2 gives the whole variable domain DTGVSQNPRHKITKRGQNVTFRCDPISEHNRLYWYRQTLGQGPEFLTYFQNEAQLEKSRLLSDRFSAERPKGSFSTLEIQRTEQGDSAMYLCASSTDRVLWNYGYTFGSGTRLTVV.

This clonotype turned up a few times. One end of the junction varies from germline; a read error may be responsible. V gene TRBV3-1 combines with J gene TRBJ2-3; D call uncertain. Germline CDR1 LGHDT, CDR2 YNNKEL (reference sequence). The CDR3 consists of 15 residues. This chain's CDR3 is CATSQDPANTDTQYF. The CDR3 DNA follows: TGTGCCACCAGCCAAGACCCAGCGAACACAGATACGCAGTATTTT.

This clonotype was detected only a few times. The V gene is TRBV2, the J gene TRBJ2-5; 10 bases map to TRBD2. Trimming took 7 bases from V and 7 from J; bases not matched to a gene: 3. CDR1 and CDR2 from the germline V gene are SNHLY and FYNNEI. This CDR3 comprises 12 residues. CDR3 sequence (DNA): TGTGCCAGCAATGAGCGGGAGGGGACCCAGTACTTC. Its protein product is CASNEREGTQYF.

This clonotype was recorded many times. The CDR3 region is CSARPLANEQFF. CDR3 coding DNA: TGCAGTGCGCGACCGCTCGCCAATGAGCAGTTCTTC. This rearrangement joins TRBV20-1 to TRBJ2-1, with D uncertain. Trimming cost V 6 bases and J 6 bases, with 12 bases left between them. Germline CDR1 DFQATT, CDR2 SNEGSKA (reference sequence). The CDR3 runs to 12 residues.

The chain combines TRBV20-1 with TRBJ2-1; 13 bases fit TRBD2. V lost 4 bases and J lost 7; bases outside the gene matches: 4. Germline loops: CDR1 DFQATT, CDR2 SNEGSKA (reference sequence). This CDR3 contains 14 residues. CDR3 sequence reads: CSANPGLAGNEQFF. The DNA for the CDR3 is TGCAGTGCTAATCCGGGACTAGCGGGGAATGAGCAGTTCTTC.

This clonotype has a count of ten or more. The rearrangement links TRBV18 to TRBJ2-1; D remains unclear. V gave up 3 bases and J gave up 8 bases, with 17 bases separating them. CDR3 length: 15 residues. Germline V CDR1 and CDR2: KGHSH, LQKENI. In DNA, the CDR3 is TGTGCCAGCTCACCTTCCACCGGCCACCGGGATGAGCAGTTCTTC. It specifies CASSPSTGHRDEQFF.

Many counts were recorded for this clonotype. The CDR3 here is CAISEVLAPEQFF. The DNA for the CDR3 is TGTGCCATCAGTGAGGTACTAGCCCCTGAGCAGTTCTTC. The V call is TRBV10-3, the J call TRBJ2-1; TRBD2 is a possible D gene (6 bases). CDR3 length equals 13 residues. Germline CDR1 reads ENHRY; CDR2 reads SYGVKD. With 2 bases removed from V and 9 bases from J, the gap between germline ends came to 11 bases.

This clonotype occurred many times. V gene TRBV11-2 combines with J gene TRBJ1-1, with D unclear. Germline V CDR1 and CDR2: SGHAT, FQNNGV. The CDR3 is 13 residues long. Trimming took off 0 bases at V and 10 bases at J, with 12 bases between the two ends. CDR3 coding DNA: TGTGCCAGCAGCTTAGAGCCCTCAGGTTTAGCTTTCTTT. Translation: CASSLEPSGLAFF.

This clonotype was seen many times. CDR3 coding DNA: TGCGCCAGCAGCTTGCGGGACAGCAATGACTACGAGCAGTACTTC. Protein: CASSLRDSNDYEQYF. The chain carries TRBV5-1 and TRBJ2-7, with 7 bases lining up with TRBD1. The CDR3 has 15 amino acids. The ends lost 1 base at V and 3 bases at J; junction bases unmatched: 7. Germline V lookup: CDR1 SGHRS, CDR2 YFSETQ.

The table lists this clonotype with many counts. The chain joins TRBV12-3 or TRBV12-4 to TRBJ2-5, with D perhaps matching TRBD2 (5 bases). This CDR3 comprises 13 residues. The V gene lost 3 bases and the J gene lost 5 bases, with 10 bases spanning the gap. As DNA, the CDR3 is TGTGCCAGCAGTTTGAACCCGGGGGAGACCCAGTACTTC. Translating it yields CASSLNPGETQYF.

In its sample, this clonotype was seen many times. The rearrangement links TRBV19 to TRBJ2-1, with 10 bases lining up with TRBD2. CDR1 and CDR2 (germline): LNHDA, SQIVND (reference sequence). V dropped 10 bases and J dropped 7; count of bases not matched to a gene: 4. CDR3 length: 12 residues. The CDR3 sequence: CATGAGGNEQFF. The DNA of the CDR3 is TGTGCCACCGGAGCGGGAGGGAATGAGCAGTTCTTC.

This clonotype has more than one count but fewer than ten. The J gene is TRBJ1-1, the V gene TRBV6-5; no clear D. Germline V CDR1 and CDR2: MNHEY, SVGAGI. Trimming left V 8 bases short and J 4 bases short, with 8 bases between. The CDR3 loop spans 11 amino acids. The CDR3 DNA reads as TGTGCCAGCGCTTGGGGCACTGAAGCTTTCTTT. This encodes CASAWGTEAFF.